The 27 T cell receptor beta chains given below trace back to one sample, sequenced in a study of cytomegalovirus exposure and HLA in healthy donors. Both 60 Vbeta primers and 13 Jbeta primers went into the PCR. The method was immunoSEQ multiplex PCR; TCRdb's version includes in-frame clones alone and lacks a portion of them. The data show about 90,000 clones, about three quarters seen once. Sequenced input: PBMCs. These receptors all come from a woman aged 40 to 49 in good health and CMV-seropositive.

Only a few counts were recorded for this clone. This chain connects TRBV7-6 to TRBJ2-1; D is uncertain. CDR1 and CDR2 from the germline V gene are SGHVS and FNYEAQ. Trimming took off 1 base at V and 10 bases at J, with 8 bases between the two ends. CDR3 size: 12 residues. The CDR3 sequence is CASSLGVGEQFF. CDR3 coding DNA: TGTGCCAGCAGCTTAGGGGTCGGGGAGCAGTTCTTC.

The gene calls are TRBV15 and TRBJ2-5, with TRBD1 matching 9 bases. The CDR3 extends over 15 amino acids. The trim removed 4 bases at V and 3 bases at J, leaving 6 bases unmatched. The germline gives CDR1 LNHNV, CDR2 YYDKDF (reference sequence). The CDR3 coding sequence is TGTGCCACCAGCACAGAAGGGACAGGGAAAGAGACCCAGTACTTC. It codes for CATSTEGTGKETQYF.

This chain connects TRBV6-5 to TRBJ1-2; TRBD1 aligns across 8 bases. This CDR3 spans 15 amino acids. Germline V gene lookup returns CDR1 MNHEY and CDR2 SVGAGI. With V trimmed by 0 bases and J by 6 bases, 6 bases remained unmatched. The CDR3 bases are TGTGCCAGCAGTTACTCGACAGGGGTTCAGGATGGCTACACCTTC. This encodes CASSYSTGVQDGYTF.

This clone has just a few counts. The chain is built from TRBV6-6 and TRBJ2-5; tentative D call: TRBD1 (5 bases). The last part of the DNA fits TRBJ2-7 better; the J call may be wrong. Germline CDR1 reads MNHNY; CDR2 reads SVGAGI (reference sequence). This CDR3 spans 16 amino acids. This chain's CDR3 is CASSSPGIGVSYEQYF. The CDR3 region has the DNA TGTGCCAGCAGTTCCCCAGGGATCGGAGTGTCCTACGAGCAGTACTTC.

Note on this clone: The junction does not match germline at one end; this may be a read error. Within the sample, other DNA sequences also encode this same CDR3. This sequence joins TRBV29-1 and TRBJ2-1; D ambiguous. CDR1 and CDR2 from the germline V gene are SQVTM and ANQGSEA. CDR3 length: 17 amino acids. The CDR3 loop is CSVEGGFSLNSYNEQFF. The CDR3 DNA follows: TGCAGCGTTGAAGGCGGCTTTAGCTTAAACTCCTACAATGAACAGTTCTTC.

The V and J genes are TRBV7-6 and TRBJ2-1; 9 bases map to TRBD2. Per the germline V gene, CDR1 is SGHVS and CDR2 is FNYEAQ. This CDR3 has 16 residues. V gave up 3 bases and J gave up 8 bases; unmatched junction bases: 11. This CDR3 is CASSFQGGRADDEQFF. CDR3 bases: TGTGCCAGCAGCTTCCAAGGCGGGAGGGCTGACGATGAGCAGTTCTTC.

The V and J genes are TRBV4-3 and TRBJ1-1; D gene uncertain. There are 16 residues in the CDR3. Germline V lookup: CDR1 LGHNA, CDR2 YSLEER. V was pared by 3 bases and J by 3 bases, with 17 bases between. CDR3 region: CASSHQLTPGDTEAFF. CDR3 coding DNA: TGCGCCAGCAGCCATCAATTAACACCCGGGGACACTGAAGCTTTCTTT.

The chain uses TRBV7-3 and TRBJ1-1; TRBD1 matches 8 bases. From germline, CDR1 is SGHTA and CDR2 FQGTGA. Trimming cost V 2 bases and J 4 bases; bases outside gene matches: 21. This CDR3 spans 20 amino acids. Here the CDR3 reads CASSLVGGFEAGGLGTEAFF. In nucleotides, the CDR3 is TGTGCCAGCAGCTTAGTCGGCGGTTTCGAGGCAGGGGGCTTAGGCACTGAAGCTTTCTTT. The variable domain in full, completed from reference TRBV7-3 and TRBJ1-1, reads GAGVSQTPSNKVTEKGKYVELRCDPISGHTALYWYRQSLGQGPEFLIYFQGTGAADDSGLPNDRFFAVRPEGSVSTLKIQRTERGDSAVYLCASSLVGGFEAGGLGTEAFFGQGTRLTVV.

The genes are TRBV6-4 and TRBJ1-1; D ambiguous. This CDR3 has 16 residues. V dropped 0 bases and J dropped 4 bases, with 15 bases sitting between them. The germline gives CDR1 MRHNA, CDR2 SNTAGT. The CDR3 reads CASSDSPARGSTEAFF. CDR3 sequence (DNA): TGTGCCAGCAGTGACTCTCCGGCCCGAGGGAGCACTGAAGCTTTCTTT.

The chain combines TRBV18 with TRBJ2-1, with 12 bases matching TRBD2. J lost 0 bases, V lost 4 bases, and 7 bases had no gene match. CDR3 length: 18 residues. Germline values: CDR1 KGHSH, CDR2 LQKENI. In DNA, the CDR3 is TGTGCCAGCTCACTTGGGACTAGCGGGCGCCCCTCCTACAATGAGCAGTTCTTC. Encoded protein: CASSLGTSGRPSYNEQFF.

The rearrangement uses TRBV5-6 and TRBJ2-5; maybe TRBD1 (6 bases). The CDR3 totals 15 residues. Germline loops: CDR1 SGHDT, CDR2 YYEEEE. Trimming pared 0 bases from V and 4 bases from J, leaving 13 bases between. CDR3 sequence: CASSLDRARPETQYF. CDR3 nucleotide sequence: TGTGCCAGCAGCTTGGACAGGGCACGGCCAGAGACCCAGTACTTC.

In its sample, this clone was seen a few times. The rearrangement uses TRBV11-3 and TRBJ2-4, with 7 bases identical to TRBD2. This CDR3 is 18 amino acids long. The V segment lost 5 bases and the J segment 1 base; nucleotides outside the gene matches: 14. CDR1 is SGHNT, CDR2 YENEEA, per germline. CDR3 DNA: TGTGCCAGCAGCAACCTTTGGGAGGGCCTTGGGGCCAAAAACATTCAGTACTTC. Translated: CASSNLWEGLGAKNIQYF.

This clone has more than one count but fewer than ten. The J gene is TRBJ1-1, the V gene TRBV6-1; perhaps TRBD1 as D (6 bases). CDR1 and CDR2 from the germline V gene are MNHNS and SASEGT. The ends were cut back, 2 bases at V and 3 bases at J, with 10 bases in the middle. The CDR3 loop spans 14 amino acids. The CDR3, as DNA: TGTGCCAGCAGTGAACAGGGGACGGACACTGAAGCTTTCTTT. Protein sequence: CASSEQGTDTEAFF.

This chain joins TRBV9 and TRBJ2-1, with 8 bases matching TRBD2. V gave up 0 bases and J gave up 1 base; unmatched junction bases: 12. This CDR3 has 19 amino acids. From germline, CDR1 is SGDLS and CDR2 YYNGEE. CDR3 amino acids: CASSVAINVGLASYNEQFF. CDR3 sequence (DNA): TGTGCCAGCAGCGTAGCTATCAACGTAGGACTAGCTTCCTACAATGAGCAGTTCTTC.

The rearrangement uses TRBV6-6 and TRBJ2-7, with 9 bases matching TRBD1. This CDR3 comprises 14 residues. V shed 2 bases and J 5 bases; nucleotides not matched to a gene: 4. Looked up from germline, CDR1 is MNHNY and CDR2 is SVGAGI (reference sequence). This chain's CDR3 is CASSYGQGQNEQYF. The CDR3 DNA is TGTGCCAGCAGTTACGGACAGGGGCAAAACGAGCAGTACTTC.

The V call is TRBV5-4, the J call TRBJ2-5, with a weak D call TRBD2 (6 bases). The germline CDR1 and CDR2 sequences are SGHNT and YYREEE (reference sequence). Trimming shortened V by 1 base and J by 5 bases, and 9 bases separated the two germline ends. The CDR3 is made up of 13 amino acids. CDR3 sequence (DNA): TGTGCCAGCAGCTTGCCGCGGGGCGAGACCCAGTACTTC. Encoded protein: CASSLPRGETQYF. The whole variable domain, filled in from reference TRBV5-4 and TRBJ2-5, reads ETGVTQSPTHLIKTRGQQVTLRCSSQSGHNTVSWYQQALGQGPQFIFQYYREEENGRGNFPPRFSGLQFPNYSSELNVNALELDDSALYLCASSLPRGETQYFGPGTRLLVL.

In this sample, this clone turned up once. The rearrangement joins TRBV7-9 to TRBJ2-2; D remains ambiguous. Between the trimmed V and J ends, which lost 1 base and 1 base, there was a span of 4 bases. The CDR3 runs 14 residues. Germline assignment: CDR1 SEHNR and CDR2 FQNEAQ (reference sequence). This CDR3 reads CASSLDLNTGELFF. The CDR3 region has the DNA TGTGCCAGCAGCTTAGATCTGAACACCGGGGAGCTGTTTTTT.

Comments on this clone: Only one base separates this from a far larger clonotype, so it likely reflects a read error. The V and J genes are TRBV5-1 and TRBJ1-1, with a tentative D call TRBD1 (5 bases). The CDR3 consists of 14 residues. V lost 5 bases, J lost 3 bases, and 14 bases lay in between. Germline CDR1 SGHRS, CDR2 YFSETQ. The CDR3 sequence is CASSDGGVDTEAFF. The CDR3 DNA reads TGCGCCAGCAGTGACGGGGGGGTGGACACTGAAGCTTTCTTT.

J is TRBJ2-7 and V is TRBV6-1, with D tentatively TRBD2 (6 bases). CDR3 size: 14 residues. Between the trimmed V and J ends, which lost 7 bases and 0 bases, there was a span of 13 bases. Germline assignment: CDR1 MNHNS and CDR2 SASEGT. CDR3 residues: CASTPTRVSYEQYF. As DNA, the CDR3 is TGTGCCAGCACCCCGACTAGAGTCTCCTACGAGCAGTACTTC.

This chain connects TRBV15 to TRBJ2-1; 9 bases agree with TRBD2. This CDR3 is built from 18 residues. V lost 2 bases, J lost 9 bases, and 17 bases stayed unmatched. CDR1 and CDR2 (germline): LNHNV, YYDKDF (reference sequence). This CDR3 reads CATSRLPLGVAGALEQFF. The CDR3 region has the DNA TGTGCCACCAGCAGACTCCCGCTCGGGGTAGCGGGAGCACTTGAGCAGTTCTTC.

Here the CDR3 DNA reads TGTGCCAGTAGGATGGCGATCACAACCAGGTCCAATGAGCAGTTCTTC. It is translated as CASRMAITTRSNEQFF. This chain joins TRBV19 and TRBJ2-1; D unresolved. Trimming stripped 6 bases from V and 6 bases from J, with 21 bases between. The CDR3 length is 16 residues. Germline values: CDR1 LNHDA, CDR2 SQIVND (reference sequence).

The J gene is TRBJ2-7, the V gene TRBV7-2, with D perhaps matching TRBD2 (6 bases). Germline V gene data show CDR1 as SGHTA and CDR2 as FQGNSA. The V end was cut by 7 bases, the J end by 2 bases, with 24 bases between. The CDR3 loop spans 17 amino acids. CDR3 DNA: TGTGCCAGCACCTCTTCTCGGGGCGGGGAAAAAACCTACGAGCAGTACTTC. It translates to CASTSSRGGEKTYEQYF.

Here the CDR3 reads CASGRGRDGYTF. CDR3 coding DNA: TGTGCCAGCGGTAGAGGCAGGGATGGCTACACCTTC. The chain is built from TRBV6-5 and TRBJ1-2; a possible D gene is TRBD1 (5 bases). The CDR3 is 12 residues long. The germline CDR1 and CDR2 sequences are MNHEY and SVGAGI. V shed 8 bases and J shed 6 bases, with 13 bases lying between them.

This rearrangement joins TRBV25-1 to TRBJ2-2; the match to TRBD2 covers 8 bases. V was clipped by 4 bases and J by 11 bases; unmatched bases: 15. The germline gives CDR1 MGHDK, CDR2 SYGVNS. The CDR3 runs 16 residues. The CDR3 spells CASSGFRSGTSNELFF. In DNA, the CDR3 is TGTGCCAGCAGTGGATTCCGCTCCGGGACTAGTAACGAGCTGTTTTTT.

The chain combines TRBV5-5 with TRBJ2-1; the match to TRBD1 covers 7 bases. The CDR3 length is 15 residues. V shed 0 bases, J shed 6 bases, and the junction held 6 bases outside the gene matches. The germline V gene encodes CDR1 SGHKS and CDR2 YYEKEE (reference sequence). DNA of the CDR3: TGTGCCAGCAGCTTGGCTGTGACAGGGACCAATGAGCAGTTCTTC. Translated: CASSLAVTGTNEQFF.

The chain is built from TRBV7-2 and TRBJ2-7; D is unclear. Trimming took off 4 bases at V and 2 bases at J, with 12 bases between the two ends. This CDR3 contains 14 residues. Germline CDR1 reads SGHTA; CDR2 reads FQGNSA. In nucleotides, the CDR3 is TGTGCCAGCAGCTCCCCGACTTATACCTACGAGCAGTACTTC. Translation: CASSSPTYTYEQYF.

The sample holds one count of this clone. The chain couples TRBV6-1 to TRBJ1-5; 8 nucleotides align to TRBD1. The germline V gene encodes CDR1 MNHNS and CDR2 SASEGT. This CDR3 spans 15 amino acids. After removal of 3 bases from V and 5 bases from J, the junction contained 6 bases not matched to a gene. The CDR3 sequence: CASSDTPGGYQPQHF. Written as DNA, the CDR3 is TGTGCCAGCAGTGATACTCCAGGGGGCTATCAGCCCCAGCATTTT.